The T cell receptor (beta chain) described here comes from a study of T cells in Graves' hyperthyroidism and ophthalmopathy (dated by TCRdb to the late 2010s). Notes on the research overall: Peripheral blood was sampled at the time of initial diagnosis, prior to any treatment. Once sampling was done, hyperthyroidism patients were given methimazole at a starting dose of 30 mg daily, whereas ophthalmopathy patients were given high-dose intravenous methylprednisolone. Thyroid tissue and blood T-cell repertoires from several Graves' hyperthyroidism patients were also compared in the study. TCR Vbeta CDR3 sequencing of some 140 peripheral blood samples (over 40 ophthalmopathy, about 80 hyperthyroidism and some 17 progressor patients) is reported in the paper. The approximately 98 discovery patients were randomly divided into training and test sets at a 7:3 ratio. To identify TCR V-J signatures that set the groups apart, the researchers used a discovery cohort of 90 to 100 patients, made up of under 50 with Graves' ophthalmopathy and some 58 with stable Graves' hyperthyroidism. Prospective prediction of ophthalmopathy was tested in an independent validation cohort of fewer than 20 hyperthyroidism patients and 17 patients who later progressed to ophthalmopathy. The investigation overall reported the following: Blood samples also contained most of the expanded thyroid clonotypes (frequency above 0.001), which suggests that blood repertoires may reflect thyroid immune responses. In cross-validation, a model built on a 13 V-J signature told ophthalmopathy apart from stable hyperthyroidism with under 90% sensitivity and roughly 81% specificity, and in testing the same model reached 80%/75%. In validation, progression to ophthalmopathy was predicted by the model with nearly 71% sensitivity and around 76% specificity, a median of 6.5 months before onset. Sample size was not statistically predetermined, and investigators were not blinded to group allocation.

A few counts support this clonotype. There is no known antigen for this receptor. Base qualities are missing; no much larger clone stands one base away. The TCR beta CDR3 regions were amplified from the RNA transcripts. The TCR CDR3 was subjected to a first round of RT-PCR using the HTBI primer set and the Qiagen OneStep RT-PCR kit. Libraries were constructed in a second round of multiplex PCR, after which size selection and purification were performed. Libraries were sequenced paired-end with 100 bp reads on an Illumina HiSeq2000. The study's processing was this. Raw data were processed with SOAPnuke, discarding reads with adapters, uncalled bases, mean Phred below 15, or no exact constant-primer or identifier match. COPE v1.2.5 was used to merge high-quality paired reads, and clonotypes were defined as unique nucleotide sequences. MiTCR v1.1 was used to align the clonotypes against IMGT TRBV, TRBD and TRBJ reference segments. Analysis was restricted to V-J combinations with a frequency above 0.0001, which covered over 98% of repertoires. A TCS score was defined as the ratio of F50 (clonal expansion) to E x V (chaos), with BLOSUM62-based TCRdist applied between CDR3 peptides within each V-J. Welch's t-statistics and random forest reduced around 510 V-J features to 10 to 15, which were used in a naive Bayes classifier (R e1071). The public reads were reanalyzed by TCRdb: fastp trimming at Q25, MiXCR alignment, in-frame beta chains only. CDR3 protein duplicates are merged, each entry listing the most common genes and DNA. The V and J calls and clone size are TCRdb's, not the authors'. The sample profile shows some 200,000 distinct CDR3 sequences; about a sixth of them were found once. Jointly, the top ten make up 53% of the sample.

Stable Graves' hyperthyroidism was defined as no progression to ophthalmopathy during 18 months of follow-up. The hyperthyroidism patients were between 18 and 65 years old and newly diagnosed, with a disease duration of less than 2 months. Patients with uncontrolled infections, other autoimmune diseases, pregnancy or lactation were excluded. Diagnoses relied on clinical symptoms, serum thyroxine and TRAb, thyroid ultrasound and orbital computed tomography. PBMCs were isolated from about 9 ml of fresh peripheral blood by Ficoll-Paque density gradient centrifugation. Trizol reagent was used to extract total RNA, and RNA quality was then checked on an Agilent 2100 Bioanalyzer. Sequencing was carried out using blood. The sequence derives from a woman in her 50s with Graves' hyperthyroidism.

Here is the DNA: TGTGCCAGCAGTATACAGGGACAATACAATGAGCAGTTCTTC. Its coded protein is CASSIQGQYNEQFF. The rearranged chain carries TRBV6-1 and TRBJ2-1; perhaps TRBD1 is the D gene, with 6 bases matching. Via the germline V gene, CDR1 is MNHNS and CDR2 SASEGT. The CDR3 runs 14 residues from the cysteine to the phenylalanine. Only the CDR3 DNA stays, 42 bases, in frame from base 1. Cut back by 5 bases and 4 bases, the V and J ends lie 12 bases apart.